Below are 32 T cell receptor beta chains sequenced from a single sample in a study of CD8+CD57+ T cells in acquired aplastic anemia (dated by TCRdb to the late 2010s). Expansion of CD8+CD57+ cells had been shown by flow cytometry in the patients chosen for sequencing. The data were produced on an Illumina HiSeq 2000. Genomic DNA served as template for TCR beta VDJ combination and CDR3 sequence profiling. The public reads were run again by TCRdb, first through fastp at Q25 and then through MiXCR, and only productive beta chains were kept. Rows with one shared CDR3 protein collapse into an entry with the most common genes and DNA. This sample gives about 98,000 distinct CDR3 sequences in total; around two thirds of them show up just once. About 60% of the sample is taken by the ten largest. The sample was sorted CD4+, CD8+, or CD8+CD57+ T cells (not recorded which) from PBMCs. The receptors come from a human donor with aplastic anemia.

This clonotype was seen many times. This sequence joins TRBV4-2 and TRBJ2-5; D is unresolved. Trimming removed 0 bases from V and 2 bases from J, with 7 bases in between. The CDR3 sequence is 14 residues long. Germline loops: CDR1 LGHNA, CDR2 YNFKEQ. This chain's CDR3 is CASSQEAEQETQYF. The CDR3 DNA reads TGTGCCAGCAGCCAAGAGGCTGAACAAGAGACCCAGTACTTC.

The chain employs TRBV7-9 and TRBJ2-3; a weak D match, TRBD2 (6 bases). With 6 bases removed from V and 5 bases from J, the gap between germline ends came to 12 bases. The germline CDR1 and CDR2 sequences are SEHNR and FQNEAQ (reference sequence). The CDR3 spans 13 residues. CDR3 amino acids: CASSELAKDTQYF. For the CDR3, the DNA is TGTGCCAGCAGTGAACTAGCAAAAGATACGCAGTATTTT.

The chain uses TRBV11-2 and TRBJ1-2, with D perhaps matching TRBD1 (5 bases). CDR3 length equals 16 residues. CDR1 SGHAT and CDR2 FQNNGV come from the germline V gene. The V gene lost 2 bases and the J gene lost 3 bases, with 16 bases spanning the gap. CDR3 DNA: TGTGCCAGCAGCTTAACTAGCAGGGCTGCCTACTATGGCTACACCTTC. This translates into CASSLTSRAAYYGYTF.

This clonotype was counted a few times. The rearrangement links TRBV24-1 to TRBJ2-3; D is uncertain. Germline CDR1 KGHDR, CDR2 SFDVKD. The V and J ends lost 4 bases and 9 bases respectively, with 10 bases between them. CDR3 length equals 12 residues. CDR3: CATSDFGATQYF. For the CDR3, the DNA is TGTGCCACCAGTGACTTCGGAGCAACGCAGTATTTT.

This clonotype was seen repeatedly, ten times or more. The genes are TRBV4-1 and TRBJ1-3; D gene uncertain. Trimming stripped 4 bases from V and 4 bases from J, with 8 bases between. The CDR3 sequence is 13 residues long. Germline CDR1 MGHRA, CDR2 YSYEKL. CDR3 nucleotides: TGCGCCAGCAGCCGGGTAGAAGGAAACACCATATATTTT. This translates into CASSRVEGNTIYF.

The chain links TRBV29-1 to TRBJ2-3; 7 bases match TRBD1. This CDR3 has 14 residues. J gave up 5 bases and V 7 bases, and 12 bases lay outside the gene matches. Germline V gene sequence: CDR1 SQVTM, CDR2 ANQGSEA. The CDR3 region is CSGRRTGWEDTQYF. DNA for the CDR3: TGCAGCGGCCGAAGGACAGGTTGGGAAGATACGCAGTATTTT.

V usage is TRBV7-9 and J usage is TRBJ2-5; D is ambiguous. The CDR3 consists of 12 residues. V was cut by 3 bases and J by 7 bases, with 9 bases left in between. Per germline, CDR1 SEHNR and CDR2 FQNEAQ (reference sequence). The CDR3 region is CASSFTMGTQYF. The CDR3 bases are TGTGCCAGCAGCTTCACGATGGGGACCCAGTACTTC.

The V call is TRBV9, the J call TRBJ2-1, with D uncertain. Germline-derived CDR1 and CDR2 are SGDLS and YYNGEE. The V end was cut by 3 bases, the J end by 5 bases, with 15 bases between. This CDR3 spans 15 amino acids. The CDR3 loop reads CASSDNFRLDNEQFF. The CDR3 DNA reads as TGTGCCAGCAGCGACAACTTTCGCCTCGACAATGAGCAGTTCTTC.

This clonotype has only one observation. The chain employs TRBV11-1 and TRBJ2-1; 11 bases map to TRBD1. Germline lookup yields CDR1 SGHAT and CDR2 FQDESV (reference sequence). CDR3 length: 15 residues. V shed 5 bases, J shed 7 bases, and the junction held 7 bases outside the gene matches. DNA of the CDR3: TGTGCCAGCAGCCCTTCGGGGACAGGGGGAAATGAGCAGTTCTTC. Translation: CASSPSGTGGNEQFF.

The genes are TRBV24-1 and TRBJ2-1; D possibly corresponds to TRBD1 (6 bases). The germline CDR1 and CDR2 sequences are KGHDR and SFDVKD. Trimming cost V 0 bases and J 9 bases, with 11 bases left between them. The CDR3 is 14 residues long. Here the CDR3 reads CATSDLRGSSEQFF. As DNA, the CDR3 is TGTGCCACCAGTGATTTGAGGGGGTCGAGTGAGCAGTTCTTC.

This clonotype has a handful of counts. The chain joins TRBV19 to TRBJ1-5; D is possibly TRBD1 (5 bases). Germline V gene data show CDR1 as LNHDA and CDR2 as SQIVND (reference sequence). CDR3 length equals 14 residues. Trimming shortened V by 3 bases and J by 0 bases, and 6 bases separated the two germline ends. The DNA of the CDR3 is TGTGCCAGTAGTATCGACAGTAGCAATCAGCCCCAGCATTTT. As protein: CASSIDSSNQPQHF.

The J gene is TRBJ1-5, the V gene TRBV7-6, with TRBD1 matching 8 bases. CDR3 size: 15 residues. Germline V gene sequence: CDR1 SGHVS, CDR2 FNYEAQ. V was clipped by 5 bases and J by 3 bases; unmatched bases: 6. CDR3 DNA sequence: TGTGCCAGCAGCCGGGACAGGTGGGTCAATCAGCCCCAGCATTTT. Translation gives CASSRDRWVNQPQHF. The variable domain in full, with the rest retrieved from reference TRBV7-6 and TRBJ1-5, is GAGVSQSPRYKVTKRGQDVALRCDPISGHVSLYWYRQALGQGPEFLTYFNYEAQQDKSGLPNDRFSAERPEGSISTLTIQRTEQRDSAMYRCASSRDRWVNQPQHFGDGTRLSIL.

The V and J genes are TRBV20-1 and TRBJ2-7; the D is unclear. V lost 1 base to trimming and J lost 7 bases, with 11 bases between them. The CDR3 is 12 residues long. Germline-derived CDR1 and CDR2 are DFQATT and SNEGSKA (reference sequence). This CDR3 reads CSARGGLQEQYF. The CDR3 DNA reads TGCAGTGCTAGAGGGGGTCTGCAGGAGCAGTACTTC.

The V gene is TRBV7-3, the J gene TRBJ1-2; 10 bases map to TRBD1. CDR1 is SGHTA and CDR2 is FQGTGA in the germline V gene. This CDR3 region has 13 residues. V lost 4 bases, J lost 5 bases, and 1 base stayed unmatched. The CDR3, as DNA: TGTGCCAGCAGCTCGGGACAGGGGTATGGCTACACCTTC. The encoded protein is CASSSGQGYGYTF.

J is TRBJ1-5 and V is TRBV19, with a tentative D call TRBD1 (6 bases). The CDR3 runs 17 residues. Germline CDR1 reads LNHDA; CDR2 reads SQIVND (reference sequence). V shed 5 bases and J shed 3 bases, with 20 bases lying between them. CDR3 sequence reads: CASSPRTAPRDNQPQHF. Written as DNA, the CDR3 is TGTGCCAGTAGTCCCCGGACAGCACCGCGGGACAATCAGCCCCAGCATTTT.

This clonotype was seen repeatedly, ten times or more. This sequence joins TRBV20-1 and TRBJ2-1; 8 bases are shared with TRBD2. Germline-derived CDR1 and CDR2 are DFQATT and SNEGSKA (reference sequence). The junction had 5 bases not matched to a gene; V was cut back by 0 bases and J by 7 bases. The CDR3 contains 14 residues. CDR3 amino acids: CSARELAVSNEQFF. The CDR3 nucleotides are TGCAGTGCTAGAGAACTAGCGGTTTCTAATGAGCAGTTCTTC.

The chain uses TRBV7-7 and TRBJ2-1; D unclear. V lost 1 base, J lost 12 bases, and 13 bases lay in between. The CDR3 spans 13 residues. The germline CDR1 and CDR2 sequences are SSHAT and FNYEAQ (reference sequence). CDR3 residues: CASSLDEVAGQFF. Here the CDR3 DNA reads TGTGCCAGCAGCTTAGATGAGGTAGCAGGGCAGTTCTTC.

V usage is TRBV5-4 and J usage is TRBJ1-2; TRBD1 aligns across 9 bases. The CDR3 runs to 14 residues. V shed 4 bases and J 7 bases; nucleotides not matched to a gene: 8. Germline V gene sequence: CDR1 SGHNT, CDR2 YYREEE (reference sequence). DNA of the CDR3: TGTGCCAGCAGCGCGATACAGGGGGCCGGTGGCTACACCTTC. It codes for CASSAIQGAGGYTF.

The chain uses TRBV7-9 and TRBJ2-5; perhaps D is TRBD1 or TRBD2 (6 bases each). Per germline, CDR1 SEHNR and CDR2 FQNEAQ (reference sequence). Trimming cost V 1 base and J 5 bases, with 11 bases left between them. The CDR3 has 14 amino acids. The CDR3 protein is CASSLVGGGETQYF. In DNA, the CDR3 is TGTGCCAGCAGCTTAGTAGGGGGAGGTGAGACCCAGTACTTC.

The rearrangement links TRBV10-3 to TRBJ1-3, with unresolved D. The germline V gene has CDR1 ENHRY and CDR2 SYGVKD. The germline V and J ends were trimmed by 2 bases and 1 base, with 18 bases remaining between them. The length of the CDR3 is 18 residues. Here the CDR3 DNA reads TGTGCCATCAGTGAGCCTCGGGGAGCGGCAAGGTCTGGAAACACCATATATTTT. This sequence encodes CAISEPRGAARSGNTIYF.

The V call is TRBV12-3 or TRBV12-4, the J call TRBJ2-7; D remains unclear. CDR3 length equals 11 residues. Trimming shortened V by 5 bases and J by 5 bases, and 7 bases separated the two germline ends. As DNA, the CDR3 is TGTGCCAGCAGTCCCCTTAACGAGCAGTACTTC. It yields the protein CASSPLNEQYF.

J is TRBJ2-7 and V is TRBV2; no firm D call. This CDR3 region has 12 residues. CDR1 and CDR2 (germline): SNHLY, FYNNEI. V lost 10 bases, J lost 6 bases, and 16 bases lay in between. The CDR3 protein is CATGPLLREQYF. The CDR3 coding sequence is TGTGCCACAGGACCATTACTACGCGAGCAGTACTTC. Filled out from reference TRBV2 and TRBJ2-7, the complete variable domain reads EPEVTQTPSHQVTQMGQEVILRCVPISNHLYFYWYRQILGQKVEFLVSFYNNEISEKSEIFDDQFSVERPDGSNFTLKIRSTKLEDSAMYFCATGPLLREQYFGPGTRLTVT.

This clonotype was picked up many times. The chain has TRBV7-7 and TRBJ1-5; D is unresolved. V was pared by 2 bases and J by 1 base, with 15 bases between. CDR3 size: 17 residues. Germline CDR1 reads SSHAT; CDR2 reads FNYEAQ (reference sequence). This CDR3 reads CASSLYRAVSSNQPQHF. CDR3 nucleotides: TGTGCCAGCAGCTTATACCGGGCGGTTAGCAGCAATCAGCCCCAGCATTTT.

The rearrangement uses TRBV11-2 and TRBJ2-2, with a possible D match to TRBD2 (7 bases). In germline, CDR1 is SGHAT, CDR2 FQNNGV. The length of the CDR3 is 17 residues. V dropped 1 base and J dropped 5 bases, with 17 bases sitting between them. As DNA, the CDR3 is TGTGCCAGCAGCTTAGGCGGGGGCAGTCTAGAGACCGGGGAGCTGTTTTTT. Its translation: CASSLGGGSLETGELFF.

This clonotype occurred many times. CDR3 protein: CASSLSTGGTEAFF. CDR3 nucleotides: TGTGCCAGCAGCTTATCGACAGGGGGAACTGAAGCTTTCTTT. The chain combines TRBV7-9 with TRBJ1-1, with TRBD1 identical over 9 bases. This CDR3 has 14 amino acids. CDR1 is SEHNR and CDR2 is FQNEAQ in the germline V gene (reference sequence). V lost 2 bases to trimming and J lost 5 bases; unmatched junction nucleotides: 3.

V usage is TRBV20-1 and J usage is TRBJ2-7; 8 nucleotides match TRBD1. The J segment lost 3 bases and the V segment lost 6 bases, leaving 7 bases of the junction unmatched. The CDR3 loop spans 13 amino acids. Germline V CDR1 and CDR2: DFQATT, SNEGSKA (reference sequence). The CDR3 sequence: CSAMTGVVYEQYF. The CDR3 DNA reads as TGCAGTGCGATGACAGGGGTGGTCTACGAGCAGTACTTC.

The chain has TRBV7-3 and TRBJ2-7; D might be TRBD1 (5 bases). The CDR3 has 14 amino acids. Trimming removed 0 bases from V and 4 bases from J, with 10 bases in between. Germline V gene data show CDR1 as SGHTA and CDR2 as FQGTGA. As DNA, the CDR3 is TGTGCCAGCAGCTTAACAGGGGCTGGGTACGAGCAGTACTTC. Amino acid sequence: CASSLTGAGYEQYF.

The rearrangement uses TRBV29-1 and TRBJ2-7; no definite D call. Trimming shortened V by 6 bases and J by 0 bases, and 12 bases separated the two germline ends. Germline lookup yields CDR1 SQVTM and CDR2 ANQGSEA. CDR3 size: 13 residues. In nucleotides, the CDR3 is TGCAGCGTCATCCAGGCAGGCTCCTACGAGCAGTACTTC. This encodes CSVIQAGSYEQYF.

Turning to this clonotype: The junction differs from germline at one of its ends, possibly a read error. The chain has TRBV7-2 and TRBJ1-2; a weak D match, TRBD1 (5 bases). Germline loops: CDR1 SGHTA, CDR2 FQGNSA. The length of the CDR3 is 13 residues. This CDR3 reads CANSVTGNYGYTF. CDR3 DNA: TGTGCCAACAGCGTAACAGGAAACTATGGCTACACCTTC.

About this clonotype itself: At one boundary the junction diverges from the germline segment, which might be a read error. This chain joins TRBV20-1 and TRBJ2-1; 8 bases match TRBD2. Germline V lookup: CDR1 DFQATT, CDR2 SNEGSKA (reference sequence). CDR3 length equals 15 residues. In DNA, the CDR3 is TGCAGTGCTAGAGATCTGGCGGGGGGCTACGATGAGCAGTTCTTC. Translating it yields CSARDLAGGYDEQFF.

The chain uses TRBV7-3 and TRBJ1-5, with D perhaps matching TRBD1 (5 bases). CDR3 length equals 14 residues. The V end lost 5 bases, the J end lost 4 bases, and 12 bases lay between the germline ends. In germline, CDR1 is SGHTA, CDR2 FQGTGA. CDR3 region: CASSTGDGNQPQHF. In DNA, the CDR3 is TGTGCCAGCAGCACGGGGGACGGGAATCAGCCCCAGCATTTT. The full variable domain, rest sourced from reference TRBV7-3 and TRBJ1-5, is GAGVSQTPSNKVTEKGKYVELRCDPISGHTALYWYRQSLGQGPEFLIYFQGTGAADDSGLPNDRFFAVRPEGSVSTLKIQRTERGDSAVYLCASSTGDGNQPQHFGDGTRLSIL.

The rearrangement uses TRBV12-3 or TRBV12-4 and TRBJ1-2; 8 nucleotides match TRBD1. The CDR3 consists of 14 residues. The ends lost 6 bases at V and 5 bases at J; junction bases unmatched: 8. The CDR3 spells CASRLTGAIYGYTF. The CDR3 region has the DNA TGTGCCAGCAGATTGACAGGGGCCATTTATGGCTACACCTTC.